This passage covers 14 T cell receptor beta chains from one sample sequenced in a study of T cell responses to AZD1222 COVID-19 vaccine. Method: immunoSEQ multiplex PCR; TCRdb's copy keeps in-frame clones and lacks some. The table lists roughly 150,000 clones, roughly 92% of them singletons. The material was peripheral blood, obtained on day 0 of AZD1222 vaccination. These receptors came from an adult in good health.

This chain links TRBV7-8 with TRBJ2-3, with 7 bases aligning to TRBD1. This CDR3 has 14 amino acids. V was clipped by 6 bases and J by 3 bases; unmatched bases: 6. In germline, CDR1 is SGHVS, CDR2 FQNEAQ. The CDR3 nucleotides read TGTGCCAGCAGTCGACAGGGATTAACAGATACGCAGTATTTT. Residues: CASSRQGLTDTQYF. The whole variable domain, remainder taken from reference TRBV7-8 and TRBJ2-3, is GAGVSQSPRYKVAKRGQDVALRCDPISGHVSLFWYQQALGQGPEFLTYFQNEAQLDKSGLPSDRFFAERPEGSVSTLKIQRTQQEDSAVYLCASSRQGLTDTQYFGPGTRLTVL.

The CDR3 bases are TGTGCCAGCAGTTTGGACAGGCCTAAACTAGCCAAAAACATTCAGTACTTC. Protein: CASSLDRPKLAKNIQYF. This chain links TRBV27 with TRBJ2-4; 7 positions agree with TRBD1. Germline CDR1 and CDR2: MNHEY and SMNVEV (reference sequence). The trim removed 3 bases at V and 0 bases at J, leaving 8 bases unmatched. The CDR3 loop spans 17 amino acids.

This chain joins TRBV27 and TRBJ1-4; the match to TRBD1 covers 9 bases. With V trimmed by 2 bases and J by 6 bases, 4 bases remained unmatched. This CDR3 spans 15 amino acids. Germline loops: CDR1 MNHEY, CDR2 SMNVEV (reference sequence). The CDR3 nucleotides read TGTGCCAGCAGTTTAATGGGACAGGGCTATGAAAAACTGTTTTTT. Its translation: CASSLMGQGYEKLFF.

The chain recombines TRBV28 with TRBJ2-5; D is undetermined. V lost 3 bases to trimming and J lost 5 bases, with 13 bases between them. Germline loops: CDR1 MDHEN, CDR2 SYDVKM. This CDR3 has 14 residues. The CDR3 spells CASSFVDNLETQYF. For the CDR3, the DNA is TGTGCCAGCAGTTTTGTAGACAACTTGGAGACCCAGTACTTC.

The chain carries TRBV6-5 and TRBJ2-4; D is ambiguous. CDR1 is MNHEY and CDR2 is SVGAGI in the germline V gene. This CDR3 has 11 amino acids. V was cut by 5 bases and J by 9 bases, with 8 bases left in between. The CDR3 nucleotides read TGTGCCAGCAGTCCGGTGGGCATTCAGTACTTC. Its protein is CASSPVGIQYF.

This chain links TRBV5-4 with TRBJ2-7; 9 bases map to TRBD2. The CDR3 sequence is 16 residues long. Germline V gene lookup returns CDR1 SGHNT and CDR2 YYREEE (reference sequence). The junction had 8 bases not matched to a gene; V was cut back by 2 bases and J by 2 bases. CDR3 coding DNA: TGTGCCAGCAGCTTTCGAGGGGCGGGAGGGACCTACGAGCAGTACTTC. Its translation: CASSFRGAGGTYEQYF.

The chain uses TRBV7-8 and TRBJ2-2; TRBD1 might be the D (6 bases). CDR3 length: 15 amino acids. Germline V gives CDR1 SGHVS, CDR2 FQNEAQ. V lost 6 bases and J 6 bases, leaving 17 bases between the germline ends. In DNA form, the CDR3 reads TGTGCCAGCAGACCAAACAGGGTGGCTTCCGGGGAGCTGTTTTTT. Translated: CASRPNRVASGELFF. Drawing the rest from reference TRBV7-8 and TRBJ2-2, the complete variable domain is GAGVSQSPRYKVAKRGQDVALRCDPISGHVSLFWYQQALGQGPEFLTYFQNEAQLDKSGLPSDRFFAERPEGSVSTLKIQRTQQEDSAVYLCASRPNRVASGELFFGEGSRLTVL.

The J gene is TRBJ2-7, the V gene TRBV28, with 7 bases fitting TRBD2. This CDR3 is built from 16 residues. From germline, CDR1 is MDHEN and CDR2 SYDVKM. V was pared by 8 bases and J by 5 bases, with 18 bases of the junction left unmatched. The DNA for the CDR3 is TGTGCCAGCGAATCCCTGGCGGGCGGGAGTATCCACGAGCAGTACTTC. Its translation is CASESLAGGSIHEQYF.

The chain combines TRBV19 with TRBJ1-5; 9 nucleotides agree with TRBD1. This CDR3 has 17 residues. CDR1 is LNHDA, CDR2 SQIVND, per germline (reference sequence). Trimming removed 6 bases from V and 4 bases from J; junction bases left unmatched: 13. The DNA for the CDR3 is TGTGCCAGTAGAAATCAAATTAACAGGGGGCTTAATCAGCCCCAGCATTTT. It yields the protein CASRNQINRGLNQPQHF.

The V and J genes are TRBV5-1 and TRBJ2-1, with D maybe TRBD2 (6 bases). This CDR3 contains 15 residues. The germline V gene encodes CDR1 SGHRS and CDR2 YFSETQ. Trimming removed 1 base at V and 7 bases at J, with 15 bases between. CDR3 DNA sequence: TGCGCCAGCAGCTTGATCCCCGGCGGGGAGAATGAGCAGTTCTTC. Protein product: CASSLIPGGENEQFF.

The genes are TRBV6-2 or TRBV6-3 and TRBJ2-7; D is unclear. Germline V gene lookup returns CDR1 MNHEY and CDR2 SVGEGT. Trimming took off 2 bases at V and 3 bases at J, with 11 bases between the two ends. The CDR3 is 14 residues long. In nucleotides, the CDR3 is TGTGCCAGCAGTTACCCGATTGCCCTCTACGAGCAGTACTTC. Translated, it gives CASSYPIALYEQYF.

V and J are TRBV10-2 and TRBJ1-1; D unresolved. The V gene lost 7 bases and the J gene lost 0 bases, with 9 bases spanning the gap. The CDR3 has 13 residues. Germline CDR1 reads WSHSY; CDR2 reads SAAADI. In DNA form, the CDR3 reads TGCGCCAGCAATGGTCAGGTGAACACTGAAGCTTTCTTT. Protein product: CASNGQVNTEAFF.

The rearrangement joins TRBV19 to TRBJ2-1, with TRBD2 matching over 10 bases. Germline V gene sequence: CDR1 LNHDA, CDR2 SQIVND (reference sequence). The CDR3 covers 14 residues. With 6 bases clipped from V and 10 bases from J, the junction kept 9 bases outside the gene matches. The CDR3 region has the DNA TGTGCCAGTAGCCGCCTAGCGGGAGCCGGGGAGCAGTTCTTC. Protein: CASSRLAGAGEQFF.

The rearrangement uses TRBV7-2 and TRBJ2-1, with D possibly TRBD1 on 6 matching bases. Per germline, CDR1 SGHTA and CDR2 FQGNSA. The CDR3 totals 14 residues. V lost 8 bases and J 2 bases, leaving 13 bases between the germline ends. The CDR3 reads CASRDITTYNEQFF. In nucleotides, the CDR3 is TGTGCCAGCCGGGACATTACGACCTACAATGAGCAGTTCTTC.